Many counts were recorded for the clone carrying this TCR beta chain. According to the study, genomic DNA was the template for TCR beta VDJ and CDR3 profiling. TCRdb ran MiXCR on the reads and lists one entry per CDR3 protein. The sample includes 200,000 or so distinct CDR3 sequences, around 47% of them seen just once. The V gene's germline CDR1 is SEHNR and CDR2 FQNEAQ (reference sequence). Trimming pared 3 bases from V and 4 bases from J, leaving 13 bases between. This CDR3 is built from 15 residues. This record belongs to a study of CD8+CD57+ T cells in acquired aplastic anemia. The wider study: When averaged, DNA from sorted CD4+ and CD8+ cells came to 2.5 to 4 ug.

Only patients with CD8+CD57+ cell expansion on flow cytometry were chosen for sequencing. Patients uniformly had severe acquired aplastic anemia. Sequencing used sorted CD4+, CD8+, or CD8+CD57+ T cells (not recorded which) from PBMCs. The chain carries TRBV7-9 and TRBJ2-1; D unresolved. The sequence derives from a human donor with aplastic anemia. The CDR3 DNA follows: TGTGCCAGCAGCTTTGGCGGTCGCGAGTACAATGAGCAGTTCTTC. Its protein is CASSFGGREYNEQFF.